The 11 T cell receptor beta chains reported below all come from one sample, sequenced in a study of vaccination effects on CD4 cells after COVID-19 (dated by TCRdb to the early 2020s). The library was generated by the immunoSEQ multiplex PCR assay. The clones in this table, taken by TCRdb from immuneACCESS, are in-frame only. Not every clone is retained; where verified, under half of the shortfall comes from an unresolved V gene, and the cause of the rest is unknown. A total of just over 55,000 clones appear in this sample, just under 80% of them only once. The ten largest clones represent 3.5% to 5.5% of the sample. After more than 9 days of culture, CD4+ T cells were isolated with the EasySep CD4+ T cell isolation kit. Two doses of either the BNT162b2 or the mRNA-1273 mRNA SARS-CoV-2 vaccine were administered to participants. Their specific antigens are unknown. This specimen consisted of CD4+ T cells from PBMCs cultured without peptide, obtained after COVID-19 vaccination. The receptors stem from a human donor who received a COVID-19 vaccine.

This clone was counted a single time. This sequence joins TRBV5-1 and TRBJ1-1; D is unresolved. Germline V gives CDR1 SGHRS, CDR2 YFSETQ. The CDR3 is 14 residues long. V was cut by 0 bases and J by 1 base, with 7 bases left in between. The CDR3 is CASSLDTWNTEAFF. CDR3 DNA: TGCGCCAGCAGCTTGGACACCTGGAACACTGAAGCTTTCTTT.

A few counts support this clone. The chain couples TRBV19 to TRBJ1-4; 8 bases agree with TRBD1. Trimming took 6 bases from V and 8 from J; bases not matched to a gene: 11. Germline CDR1 LNHDA, CDR2 SQIVND (reference sequence). CDR3 length: 15 amino acids. CDR3 amino acids: CASRGGQGSGEKLFF. The CDR3 DNA is TGTGCCAGTAGGGGCGGACAGGGTTCCGGGGAAAAACTGTTTTTT.

The chain carries TRBV30 and TRBJ1-2, with D hard to call. The CDR3 covers 10 residues. Germline CDR1 reads GTSNPN; CDR2 reads SVGIG (reference sequence). V was trimmed by 2 bases and J by 8 bases, leaving 6 bases between them. The CDR3 protein is CAWSSGGYTF. The CDR3 DNA reads as TGTGCCTGGAGTTCGGGAGGCTACACCTTC.

The chain employs TRBV9 and TRBJ2-2; 7 bases are shared with TRBD2. This CDR3 is 15 amino acids long. Germline CDR1 SGDLS, CDR2 YYNGEE. Unmatched junction bases numbered 6, after V lost 1 base and J lost 6 bases. The CDR3 spells CASSVSGLVPGELFF. CDR3 sequence (DNA): TGTGCCAGCAGCGTATCCGGACTAGTCCCCGGGGAGCTGTTTTTT.

This clone occurred once. The chain employs TRBV4-3 and TRBJ2-7; 8 bases are a match to TRBD1. Germline CDR1 reads LGHNA; CDR2 reads YSLEER. V lost 4 bases, J lost 2 bases, and 4 bases stayed unmatched. The CDR3 sequence is 14 residues long. The CDR3 is CASSPDRGPYEQYF. DNA for the CDR3: TGCGCCAGCAGCCCTGACAGGGGCCCCTACGAGCAGTACTTC.

The chain links TRBV6-5 to TRBJ1-1, with D possibly being TRBD1 (6 bases). Trimming shortened V by 6 bases and J by 5 bases, and 13 bases separated the two germline ends. Germline V CDR1 and CDR2: MNHEY, SVGAGI. The CDR3 totals 13 residues. CDR3 sequence reads: CASSGGRWTEAFF. CDR3 nucleotide sequence: TGTGCCAGCAGCGGGGGGCGATGGACTGAAGCTTTCTTT.

This clone showed up just a few times. The genes are TRBV5-4 and TRBJ1-1, with a possible D match to TRBD1 (6 bases). V lost 1 base and J lost 5, with 15 bases in between. CDR1 is SGHNT, CDR2 YYREEE, per germline (reference sequence). CDR3 length: 15 residues. In nucleotides, the CDR3 is TGTGCCAGCAGCTTGACGGGGGCGCGGAATACTGAAGCTTTCTTT. Protein: CASSLTGARNTEAFF.

The chain has TRBV19 and TRBJ1-2; TRBD1 matches 7 bases. The germline V gene encodes CDR1 LNHDA and CDR2 SQIVND (reference sequence). The CDR3 loop spans 14 amino acids. Trimming cost V 2 bases and J 5 bases; bases outside gene matches: 5. The CDR3 DNA sequence: TGTGCCAGTAGTATACTAGGACAGGCATATGGCTACACCTTC. Protein sequence: CASSILGQAYGYTF.

In nucleotides, the CDR3 is TGTGCCAGTAGTATAGGCGGACAGCTAGGCTATGGCTACACCTTC. Protein sequence: CASSIGGQLGYGYTF. The chain carries TRBV19 and TRBJ1-2, with a tentative D call TRBD1 (6 bases). Germline CDR1 and CDR2: LNHDA and SQIVND (reference sequence). The ends were cut back, 1 base at V and 4 bases at J, with 13 bases in the middle. This CDR3 has 15 residues.

This clone has more than one count but fewer than ten. The rearrangement joins TRBV7-2 to TRBJ1-1; the D gene is possibly TRBD1 (5 bases). The length of the CDR3 is 13 residues. Germline loops: CDR1 SGHTA, CDR2 FQGNSA. V was clipped by 7 bases and J by 5 bases, with 14 bases between them. The CDR3 sequence is CASNLPGVTEAFF. DNA of the CDR3: TGTGCCAGCAACCTCCCGGGGGTTACTGAAGCTTTCTTT.

This clone was counted only a few times. This rearrangement joins TRBV30 to TRBJ1-2, with D hard to call. Trimming took 2 bases from V and 7 from J, leaving 14 bases between them. CDR1 and CDR2 (germline): GTSNPN, SVGIG (reference sequence). The CDR3 runs 13 residues. DNA of the CDR3: TGTGCCTGGAGTTTACGGTTTGAACGTGGCTACACCTTC. Protein sequence: CAWSLRFERGYTF.